Below are 16 T cell receptor beta chains sequenced from a single sample in a study of T cells expressing NK-cell markers. From its re-call of the 5' RACE reads, TCRdb lists each CDR3 protein once, without DNA. In all, the sample yields approximately 550,000 distinct CDR3 sequences. Sequenced: blood T cells: a sorted CD56 or NKG2C T cell subset, CD4+ or CD8+ T cells, or bulk PBMC T cells (not recorded which). The receptors originated from a man younger than 35 in good health.

This chain uses TRBV20-1 with TRBJ2-7. In germline, CDR1 is DFQATT, CDR2 SNEGSKA (reference sequence). The length of the CDR3 is 13 residues. CDR3 in amino acids: CSPRDGPSYEQYF.

This chain connects TRBV12-3 or TRBV12-4 to TRBJ2-3; the D gene TCRdb calls, TRBD2, cannot be checked with no DNA. CDR3 length: 14 amino acids. The chain's CDR3 is CASRPTSSADTQYF.

The gene calls are TRBV20-1 and TRBJ2-5; lacking DNA, the TRBD1 call made by TCRdb goes unchecked. CDR1 is DFQATT, CDR2 SNEGSKA, per germline (reference sequence). This CDR3 has 13 amino acids. The CDR3 sequence: CSARDSGDGTQYF.

V usage is TRBV12-3 or TRBV12-4 and J usage is TRBJ1-4; TCRdb's D call, TRBD1, is unchecked because there is no DNA. This CDR3 region has 13 residues. Here the CDR3 reads CATSRTVDEKLFF.

The chain joins TRBV29-1 to TRBJ2-7; TCRdb proposes TRBD1, but this gene call is untestable without DNA. The CDR3 extends over 13 amino acids. CDR1 and CDR2 (germline): SQVTM, ANQGSEA. CDR3 in amino acids: CSVPLGRGDEQYF.

The V and J genes are TRBV5-1 and TRBJ1-1. From germline, CDR1 is SGHRS and CDR2 YFSETQ. CDR3 size: 16 residues. The chain's CDR3 is CASTPTSGSPNTEAFF.

This chain uses TRBV6-5 with TRBJ1-4; TCRdb's D gene call, TRBD1, goes unchecked for lack of DNA. The CDR3 contains 15 residues. Germline V gene lookup returns CDR1 MNHEY and CDR2 SVGAGI. The CDR3 spells CASSYSSGGFEKLFF.

The chain uses TRBV6-2 or TRBV6-3 and TRBJ2-3; TCRdb outputs TRBD2, but without DNA this stays unchecked. The CDR3 length is 15 residues. Germline CDR1 MNHEY, CDR2 SVGEGT. CDR3 sequence reads: CASTRGGLAGDTQYF.

Here the CDR3 reads CATSDKSHTYEQYF. This chain connects TRBV24-1 to TRBJ2-7; the D call from TCRdb, TRBD2, cannot be confirmed without DNA. The CDR3 has 14 residues. Germline CDR1 KGHDR, CDR2 SFDVKD.

This chain links TRBV27 with TRBJ1-2. Germline assignment: CDR1 MNHEY and CDR2 SMNVEV (reference sequence). The length of the CDR3 is 13 residues. The CDR3 reads CASRAGLNYGYTF.

The chain is built from TRBV4-3 and TRBJ2-3; as DNA is missing, the TRBD2 call by TCRdb cannot be tested. The CDR3 loop spans 18 amino acids. Germline V lookup: CDR1 LGHNA, CDR2 YSLEER. The CDR3 reads CASSQDPWTSGKTDTQYF.

The genes are TRBV20-1 and TRBJ2-3; without DNA, the TCRdb call of TRBD2 cannot be checked. Germline loops: CDR1 DFQATT, CDR2 SNEGSKA (reference sequence). The CDR3 is made up of 15 amino acids. The CDR3 reads CSLPIGRVRTDTQYF.

The chain links TRBV10-3 to TRBJ2-3; no DNA is available, so the TRBD2 call from TCRdb remains unchecked. This CDR3 region has 13 residues. In germline, CDR1 is ENHRY, CDR2 SYGVKD. This CDR3 reads CAISGLEPDTQYF.

The chain links TRBV9 to TRBJ1-3. The CDR3 spans 11 residues. Germline CDR1 reads SGDLS; CDR2 reads YYNGEE. Here the CDR3 reads CASSPMRKNYF.

The chain couples TRBV2 to TRBJ2-2; TCRdb picks TRBD1, but there is no DNA to check that call. The CDR3 length is 17 residues. Germline CDR1 SNHLY, CDR2 FYNNEI. Here the CDR3 reads CASSTKAQDSNTGELFF.

The CDR3 loop reads CASSDLGASGYTF. V is TRBV25-1 and J is TRBJ1-2; the TRBD1 assignment by TCRdb is unverifiable without DNA. The CDR3 totals 13 residues. CDR1 and CDR2 from the germline V gene are MGHDK and SYGVNS.